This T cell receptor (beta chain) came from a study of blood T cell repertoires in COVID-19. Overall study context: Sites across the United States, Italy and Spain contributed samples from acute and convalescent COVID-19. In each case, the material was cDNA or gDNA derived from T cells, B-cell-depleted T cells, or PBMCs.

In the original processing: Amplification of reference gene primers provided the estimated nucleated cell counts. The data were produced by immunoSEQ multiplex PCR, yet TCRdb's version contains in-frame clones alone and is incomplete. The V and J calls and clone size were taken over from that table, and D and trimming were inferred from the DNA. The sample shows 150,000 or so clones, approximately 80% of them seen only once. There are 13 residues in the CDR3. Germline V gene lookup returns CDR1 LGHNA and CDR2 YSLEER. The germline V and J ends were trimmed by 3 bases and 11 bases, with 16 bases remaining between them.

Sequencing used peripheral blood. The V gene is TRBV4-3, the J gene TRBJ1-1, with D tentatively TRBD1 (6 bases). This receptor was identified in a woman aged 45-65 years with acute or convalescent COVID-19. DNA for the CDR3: TGCGCCAGCAGCCAGTGGGGGCGAACGGGCGCTTTCTTT. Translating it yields CASSQWGRTGAFF.